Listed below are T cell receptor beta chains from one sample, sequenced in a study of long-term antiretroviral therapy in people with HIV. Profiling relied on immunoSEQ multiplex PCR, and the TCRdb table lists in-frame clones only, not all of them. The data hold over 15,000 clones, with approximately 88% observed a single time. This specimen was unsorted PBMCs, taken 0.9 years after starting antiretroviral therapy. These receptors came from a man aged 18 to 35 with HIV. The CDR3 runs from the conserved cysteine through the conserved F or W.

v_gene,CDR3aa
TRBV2,CASRPGQVNQPQHF
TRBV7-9,CASSLGQAFIYEQYF
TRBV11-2,CASSPVRANYNEQFF
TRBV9,CASSVAFGRFETQYF
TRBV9,CASSVTSPGELFF
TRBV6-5,CASSYSGAGGADTQYF
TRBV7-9,CASSYTDTQYF
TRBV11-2,CASSLGTDTQYF
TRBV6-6,CASSTSGGGTQYF
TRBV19,CASSIQGQSSYEQYF